What follows is one T cell receptor (beta chain) and its context. Antigen specificity is unknown. This sample is part of a study of STAT3 mutations in large granular lymphocyte leukemia. Study as a whole: Canonical activating STAT3 mutations were detected in roughly half of the longitudinally sequenced T-LGLL patients. General study results and limits: Persisting codominant clonotypes may have hidden a small pathogenic clone. At least one immunodominant TCR beta clonotype appeared in every T-cell large granular lymphocyte leukemia patient.

The junction had 2 bases not matched to a gene; V was cut back by 4 bases and J by 5 bases. From germline, CDR1 is SGHDN and CDR2 FVKESK. The CDR3 runs to 14 residues. Data came from immunoSEQ multiplex PCR; TCRdb stores just in-frame clones and leaves some out. Among more than 9,500 clones listed, about 75% were seen once. Sequenced: peripheral blood mononuclear cells. V and J are TRBV14 and TRBJ1-4, with 9 bases matching TRBD1. This TCR derives from a man aged 60 to 69 with T-cell large granular lymphocyte leukemia. Some clones in this sample may be carry-over from other donors' samples. The CDR3: CASSPGTGNEKLFF. In DNA form, the CDR3 reads TGTGCCAGCAGCCCCGGGACAGGGAATGAAAAACTGTTTTTT.